This is a list of T cell receptor beta chains from one sample in a study of cytomegalovirus exposure and HLA in healthy donors. The method was immunoSEQ multiplex PCR; TCRdb's version includes in-frame clones alone and lacks a portion of them. The data contain over 110,000 clones, 82% of them seen just once; the ten biggest clones take up approximately 2.4%. The source material was PBMCs. Every receptor here comes from a male donor in good health and CMV-seronegative. The CDR3 runs from the conserved cysteine through the conserved F or W. Each record gives: J gene, CDR3 length, V gene, CDR3 protein.

j_call: TRBJ1-5
cdr3_length: 16
v_call: TRBV28
cdr3_aa: CASGRDSQYSNQPQHF

j_call: TRBJ1-3
cdr3_length: 16
v_call: TRBV5-1
cdr3_aa: CASSWTGPFSGNTIYF

j_call: TRBJ2-3
cdr3_length: 17
v_call: TRBV27
cdr3_aa: CASSSTWTSGTADTQYF

j_call: TRBJ1-1
cdr3_length: 12
v_call: TRBV2
cdr3_aa: CASTWGNTEAFF

j_call: TRBJ2-3
cdr3_length: 20
v_call: TRBV12-2
cdr3_aa: CASRLVPIDHRGGRPDTQYF

j_call: TRBJ2-7
cdr3_length: 13
v_call: TRBV6-6
cdr3_aa: CASSYGGMYEQYF

j_call: TRBJ1-2
cdr3_length: 13
v_call: TRBV11-2
cdr3_aa: CATVPETGYGYTF

j_call: TRBJ2-5
cdr3_length: 12
v_call: TRBV7-6
cdr3_aa: CASSLRRETQYF

j_call: TRBJ2-1
cdr3_length: 18
v_call: TRBV12-5
cdr3_aa: CASGHAPLHSGRANEQFF

j_call: TRBJ2-1
cdr3_length: 14
v_call: TRBV6-5
cdr3_aa: CASKDSEDYNEQFF

j_call: TRBJ2-7
cdr3_length: 17
v_call: TRBV7-8
cdr3_aa: CASSSHTDRGRAYEQYF

j_call: TRBJ1-5
cdr3_length: 10
v_call: TRBV19
cdr3_aa: CASGDLPQHF

j_call: TRBJ2-1
cdr3_length: 19
v_call: TRBV4-3
cdr3_aa: CAKPRPGVAGVSTYNEQFF

j_call: TRBJ2-3
cdr3_length: 16
v_call: TRBV4-3
cdr3_aa: CASSQTSGSFSDTQYF

j_call: TRBJ2-7
cdr3_length: 13
v_call: TRBV7-3
cdr3_aa: CASSYDTSYEQYF

j_call: TRBJ2-2
cdr3_length: 12
v_call: TRBV7-3
cdr3_aa: CASSLNLRELFF

j_call: TRBJ2-5
cdr3_length: 14
v_call: TRBV2
cdr3_aa: CASSRLQSGETQYF

j_call: TRBJ2-1
cdr3_length: 17
v_call: TRBV9
cdr3_aa: CASSVGIQGSSYNEQFF

j_call: TRBJ1-1
cdr3_length: 14
v_call: TRBV9
cdr3_aa: CASSVVGGNTEAFF

j_call: TRBJ2-2
cdr3_length: 16
v_call: TRBV23-1
cdr3_aa: CASTASGRLNTGELFF

j_call: -
cdr3_length: 14
v_call: TRBV6-5
cdr3_aa: CASSYSWDRTEQYF

j_call: TRBJ1-6
cdr3_length: 12
v_call: TRBV19
cdr3_aa: CAAGPKGSPLHF

j_call: TRBJ2-1
cdr3_length: 14
v_call: TRBV4-3
cdr3_aa: CASSLGLGIAEQFF

j_call: TRBJ1-1
cdr3_length: 13
v_call: TRBV5-6
cdr3_aa: CASSLVTGGEAFF

j_call: TRBJ1-5
cdr3_length: 15
v_call: TRBV6-1
cdr3_aa: CASNRGRSSNQPQHF

j_call: TRBJ2-5
cdr3_length: 12
v_call: TRBV19
cdr3_aa: CASRDYQETQYF

j_call: TRBJ1-5
cdr3_length: 13
v_call: TRBV18
cdr3_aa: CASSVSRDQPQHF

j_call: TRBJ2-2
cdr3_length: 16
v_call: TRBV9
cdr3_aa: CASSVSGLANTGELFF

j_call: TRBJ2-1
cdr3_length: 14
v_call: TRBV7-2
cdr3_aa: CASSPYRVGDEQFF

j_call: TRBJ2-1
cdr3_length: 15
v_call: TRBV7-9
cdr3_aa: CASTDTLGGYNEQFF

j_call: TRBJ1-2
cdr3_length: 12
v_call: TRBV5-4
cdr3_aa: CASSRTGGGYTF

j_call: TRBJ2-1
cdr3_length: 20
v_call: TRBV7-3
cdr3_aa: CASSFWQKNKNPVQYNEQFF

j_call: TRBJ2-3
cdr3_length: 15
v_call: TRBV11-1
cdr3_aa: CASSTGTRYTDTQYF

j_call: TRBJ1-1
cdr3_length: 15
v_call: TRBV5-1
cdr3_aa: CASSSWTGQDTEAFF

j_call: TRBJ2-1
cdr3_length: 13
v_call: TRBV10-1
cdr3_aa: CASSESESYEQFF

j_call: TRBJ2-7
cdr3_length: 15
v_call: TRBV13
cdr3_aa: CASSLGLPPTYEQYF

j_call: TRBJ2-1
cdr3_length: 19
v_call: TRBV11-3
cdr3_aa: CASSLGEGWGGRAIDEQFF

j_call: TRBJ1-5
cdr3_length: 18
v_call: TRBV18
cdr3_aa: CASSSRQGDEYSNQPQHF

j_call: TRBJ2-2
cdr3_length: 14
v_call: TRBV5-6
cdr3_aa: CASSADGGVGELFF

j_call: TRBJ2-7
cdr3_length: 15
v_call: TRBV6-5
cdr3_aa: CASSYRTGVSYEQYF

j_call: TRBJ1-1
cdr3_length: 12
v_call: TRBV28
cdr3_aa: CASSLPGTEAFF

j_call: -
cdr3_length: 13
v_call: TRBV30
cdr3_aa: CACDRGQRDEQYF

j_call: TRBJ1-2
cdr3_length: 15
v_call: TRBV11-2
cdr3_aa: CASSLAGLGDYGYTF

j_call: TRBJ1-1
cdr3_length: 13
v_call: TRBV28
cdr3_aa: CASSFRTGGPAFF

j_call: TRBJ1-2
cdr3_length: 14
v_call: TRBV29-1
cdr3_aa: CSADRVRENYGYTF

j_call: TRBJ2-5
cdr3_length: 15
v_call: TRBV10-3
cdr3_aa: CAISGTSGGQETQYF

j_call: TRBJ2-3
cdr3_length: 14
v_call: TRBV6-6
cdr3_aa: CASSYGHSTDTQYF

j_call: TRBJ2-1
cdr3_length: 19
v_call: TRBV7-9
cdr3_aa: CASSGTLGSGTTKFNEQFF

j_call: TRBJ1-1
cdr3_length: 13
v_call: TRBV4-3
cdr3_aa: CASSGGSNTEAFF